This TCR beta chain comes out of a study of blood T cell repertoires in COVID-19. CDR1 and CDR2 (germline): LNHDA, SQIVND (reference sequence). This CDR3 spans 15 amino acids. Unmatched junction bases numbered 8, after V lost 6 bases and J lost 1 base. Some clones are missing from TCRdb's copy, which holds only in-frame ones; the method was immunoSEQ multiplex PCR. This table holds about 240,000 clones, roughly 90% found once. Sequenced: PBMCs or T cells enriched from blood (not recorded which). The origin of this receptor is a woman aged 30 to 39 with acute COVID-19. This chain connects TRBV19 to TRBJ2-5; 7 nucleotides align to TRBD1. CDR3 sequence (DNA): TGTGCCAGTAGCCCCCGACAGGGAACCCAAGAGACCCAGTACTTC. It yields the protein CASSPRQGTQETQYF. Together with reference TRBV19 and TRBJ2-5, the CDR3 gives the full variable domain: DGGITQSPKYLFRKEGQNVTLSCEQNLNHDAMYWYRQDPGQGLRLIYYSQIVNDFQKGDIAEGYSVSREKKESFPLTVTSAQKNPTAFYLCASSPRQGTQETQYFGPGTRLLVL.